This T cell receptor beta chain was sequenced during a study of blood T cell repertoires in COVID-19. Looking at the study overall: Collection of acute and convalescent COVID-19 samples took place in the United States, Italy and Spain. Sources were T cells, B-cell-depleted T cells, or PBMCs; the material itself was cDNA or gDNA.

The CDR3 is 13 amino acids. Trimming cost V 8 bases and J 0 bases, with 10 bases left between them. CDR1 SNHLY and CDR2 FYNNEI come from the germline V gene. Using immunoSEQ multiplex PCR, the repertoire was profiled, and TCRdb retains in-frame clones only, with some absent. The data show about 50,000 clones, under 90% seen once. This clonotype was sampled from a woman aged 55-69 years with acute or convalescent COVID-19. Sequenced input: peripheral blood. J is TRBJ1-1 and V is TRBV2; D ambiguous. In DNA form, the CDR3 reads TGTGCCAGCCATTTTACACTGAACACTGAAGCTTTCTTT. It yields the protein CASHFTLNTEAFF.